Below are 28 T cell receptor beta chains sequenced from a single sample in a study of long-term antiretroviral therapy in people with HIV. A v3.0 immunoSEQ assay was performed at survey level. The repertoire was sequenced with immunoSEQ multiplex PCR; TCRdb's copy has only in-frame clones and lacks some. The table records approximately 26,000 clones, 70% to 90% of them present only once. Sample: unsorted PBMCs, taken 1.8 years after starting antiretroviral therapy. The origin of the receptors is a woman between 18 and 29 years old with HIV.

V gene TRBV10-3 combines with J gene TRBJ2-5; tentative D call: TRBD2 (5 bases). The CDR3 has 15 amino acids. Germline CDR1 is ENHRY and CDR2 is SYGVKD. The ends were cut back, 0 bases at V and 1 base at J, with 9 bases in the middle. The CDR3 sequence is CAISESRAPQETQYF. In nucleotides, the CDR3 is TGTGCCATCAGTGAGTCGAGGGCCCCCCAAGAGACCCAGTACTTC.

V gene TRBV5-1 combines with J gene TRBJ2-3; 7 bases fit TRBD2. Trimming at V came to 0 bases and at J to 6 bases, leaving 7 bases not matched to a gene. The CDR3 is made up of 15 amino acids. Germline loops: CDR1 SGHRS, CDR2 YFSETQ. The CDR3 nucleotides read TGCGCCAGCAGCTTGGCGGGAGGTGGTGCCGATACGCAGTATTTT. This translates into CASSLAGGGADTQYF.

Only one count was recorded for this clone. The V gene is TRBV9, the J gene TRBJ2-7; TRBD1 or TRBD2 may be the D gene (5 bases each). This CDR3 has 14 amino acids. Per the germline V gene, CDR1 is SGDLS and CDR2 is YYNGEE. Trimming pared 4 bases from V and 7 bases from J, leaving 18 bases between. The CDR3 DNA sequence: TGTGCCAGCAGCCCTCCGGGACGGTCCTGGGAGCAGTACTTC. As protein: CASSPPGRSWEQYF.

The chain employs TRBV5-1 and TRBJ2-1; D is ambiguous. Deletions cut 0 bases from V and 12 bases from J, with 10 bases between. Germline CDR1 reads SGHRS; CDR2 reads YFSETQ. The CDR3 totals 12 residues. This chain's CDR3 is CASSLEGSSQFF. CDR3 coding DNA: TGCGCCAGCAGCTTGGAGGGCTCTTCGCAGTTCTTC.

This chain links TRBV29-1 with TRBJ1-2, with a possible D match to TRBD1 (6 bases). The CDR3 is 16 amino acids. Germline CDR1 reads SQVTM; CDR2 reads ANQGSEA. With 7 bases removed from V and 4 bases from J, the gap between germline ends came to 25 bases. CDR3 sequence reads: CSAAKDSGHGGYGYTF. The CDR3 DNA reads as TGCAGCGCCGCCAAGGACAGCGGGCATGGGGGCTATGGCTACACCTTC. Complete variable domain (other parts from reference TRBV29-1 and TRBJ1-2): SAVISQKPSRDICQRGTSLTIQCQVDSQVTMMFWYRQQPGQSLTLIATANQGSEATYESGFVIDKFPISRPNLTFSTLTVSNMSPEDSSIYLCSAAKDSGHGGYGYTFGSGTRLTVV.

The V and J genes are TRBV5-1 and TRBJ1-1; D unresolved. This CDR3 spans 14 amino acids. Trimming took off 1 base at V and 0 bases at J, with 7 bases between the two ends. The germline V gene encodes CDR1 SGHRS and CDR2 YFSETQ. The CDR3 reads CASSLNSLNTEAFF. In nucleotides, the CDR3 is TGCGCCAGCAGCTTGAACTCTCTGAACACTGAAGCTTTCTTT.

The CDR3 nucleotides read TGCAGCGTTTCTCTAACAGGGGCAGATACGCAGTATTTT. Amino acids: CSVSLTGADTQYF. J is TRBJ2-3 and V is TRBV29-1, with 7 positions matching TRBD1. Trimming at V came to 5 bases and at J to 4 bases, leaving 6 bases not matched to a gene. The CDR3 is made up of 13 amino acids. Germline loops: CDR1 SQVTM, CDR2 ANQGSEA.

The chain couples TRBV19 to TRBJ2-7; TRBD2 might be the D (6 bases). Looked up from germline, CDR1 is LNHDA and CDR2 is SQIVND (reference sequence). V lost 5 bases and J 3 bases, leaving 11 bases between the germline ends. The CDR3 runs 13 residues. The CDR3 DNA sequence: TGTGCCAGTAGTTTTGGACTATTCTACGAGCAGTACTTC. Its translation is CASSFGLFYEQYF.

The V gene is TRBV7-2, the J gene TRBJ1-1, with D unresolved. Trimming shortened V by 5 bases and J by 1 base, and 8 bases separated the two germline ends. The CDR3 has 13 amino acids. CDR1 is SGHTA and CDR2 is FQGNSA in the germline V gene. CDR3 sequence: CASSPRQNTEAFF. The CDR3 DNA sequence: TGTGCCAGCAGCCCCAGACAGAACACTGAAGCTTTCTTT. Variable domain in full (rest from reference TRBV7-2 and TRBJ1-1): GAGVSQSPSNKVTEKGKDVELRCDPISGHTALYWYRQSLGQGLEFLIYFQGNSAPDKSGLPSDRFSAERTGGSVSTLTIQRTQQEDSAVYLCASSPRQNTEAFFGQGTRLTVV.

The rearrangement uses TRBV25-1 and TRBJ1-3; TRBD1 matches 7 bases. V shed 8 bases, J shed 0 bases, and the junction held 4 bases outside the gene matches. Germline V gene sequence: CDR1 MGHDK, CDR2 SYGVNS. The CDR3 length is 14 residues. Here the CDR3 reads CASRDSYSGNTIYF. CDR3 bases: TGTGCCAGCCGGGACAGTTACTCTGGAAACACCATATATTTT.

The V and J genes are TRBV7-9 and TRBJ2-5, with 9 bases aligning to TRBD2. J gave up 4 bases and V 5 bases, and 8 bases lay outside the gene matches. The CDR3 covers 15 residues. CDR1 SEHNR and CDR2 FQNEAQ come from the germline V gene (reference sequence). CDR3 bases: TGTGCCAGCAGCCCCGGCGGGAGGGCGGGAGAGACCCAGTACTTC. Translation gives CASSPGGRAGETQYF.

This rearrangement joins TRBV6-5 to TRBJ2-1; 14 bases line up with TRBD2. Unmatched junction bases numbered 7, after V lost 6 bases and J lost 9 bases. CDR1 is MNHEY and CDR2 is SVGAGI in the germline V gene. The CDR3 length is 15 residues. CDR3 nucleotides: TGTGCCAGCAGACGACTAGCGGGAGGGAATTCTGAGCAGTTCTTC. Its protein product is CASRRLAGGNSEQFF.

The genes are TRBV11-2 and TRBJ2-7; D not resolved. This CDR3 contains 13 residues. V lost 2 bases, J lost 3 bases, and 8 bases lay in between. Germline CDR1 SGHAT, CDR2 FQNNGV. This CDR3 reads CASSLQDLYEQYF. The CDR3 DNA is TGTGCCAGCAGCTTACAGGACCTCTACGAGCAGTACTTC.

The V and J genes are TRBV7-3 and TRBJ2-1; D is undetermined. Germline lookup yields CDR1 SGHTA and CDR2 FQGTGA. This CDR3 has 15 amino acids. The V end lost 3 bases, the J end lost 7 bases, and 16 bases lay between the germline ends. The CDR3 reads CASSFGPSKGNEQFF. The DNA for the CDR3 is TGTGCCAGCAGCTTTGGACCCTCTAAGGGAAATGAGCAGTTCTTC.

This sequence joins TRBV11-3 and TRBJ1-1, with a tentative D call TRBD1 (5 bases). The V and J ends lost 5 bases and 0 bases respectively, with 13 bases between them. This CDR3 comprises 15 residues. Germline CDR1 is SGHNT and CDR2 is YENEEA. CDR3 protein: CASSAWDSMNTEAFF. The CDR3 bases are TGTGCCAGCAGCGCCTGGGACTCGATGAACACTGAAGCTTTCTTT.

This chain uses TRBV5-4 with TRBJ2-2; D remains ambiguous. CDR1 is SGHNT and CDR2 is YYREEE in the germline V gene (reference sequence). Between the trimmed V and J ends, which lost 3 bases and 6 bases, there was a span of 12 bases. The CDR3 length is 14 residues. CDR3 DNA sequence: TGTGCCAGCAGCTCCGAGTCGCGGTCCGGGGAGCTGTTTTTT. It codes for CASSSESRSGELFF.

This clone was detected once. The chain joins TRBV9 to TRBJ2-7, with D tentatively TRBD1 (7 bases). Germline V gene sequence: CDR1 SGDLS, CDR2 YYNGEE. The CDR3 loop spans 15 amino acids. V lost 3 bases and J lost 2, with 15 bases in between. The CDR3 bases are TGTGCCAGCAGCGCCCAGGGGGGCGCCACCTACGAGCAGTACTTC. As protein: CASSAQGGATYEQYF.

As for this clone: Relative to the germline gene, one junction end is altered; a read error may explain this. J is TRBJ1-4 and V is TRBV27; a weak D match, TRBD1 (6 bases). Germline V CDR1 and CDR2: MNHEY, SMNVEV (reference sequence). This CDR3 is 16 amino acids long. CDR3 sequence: CASSLLPRQAKEKLFF. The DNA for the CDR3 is TGTGCCAGCAGTTTACTCCCTCGACAGGCTAAGGAAAAACTGTTTTTT.

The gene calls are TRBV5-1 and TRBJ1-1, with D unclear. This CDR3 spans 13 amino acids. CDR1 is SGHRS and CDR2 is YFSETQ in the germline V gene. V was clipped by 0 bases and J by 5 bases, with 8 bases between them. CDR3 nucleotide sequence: TGCGCCAGCAGCTTGGCCGGAGCTACTGAAGCTTTCTTT. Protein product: CASSLAGATEAFF.

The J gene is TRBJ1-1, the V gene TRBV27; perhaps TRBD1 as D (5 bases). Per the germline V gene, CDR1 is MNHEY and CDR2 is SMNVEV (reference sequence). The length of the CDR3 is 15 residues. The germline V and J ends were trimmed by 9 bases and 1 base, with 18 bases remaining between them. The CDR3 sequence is CASSGTPRPNTEAFF. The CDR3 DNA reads TGTGCCAGTAGCGGGACGCCCCGTCCGAACACTGAAGCTTTCTTT.

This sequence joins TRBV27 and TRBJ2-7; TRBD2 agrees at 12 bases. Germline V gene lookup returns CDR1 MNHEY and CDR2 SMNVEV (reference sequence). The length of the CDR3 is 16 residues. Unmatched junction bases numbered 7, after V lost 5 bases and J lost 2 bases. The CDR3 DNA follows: TGTGCCAGCAGTCCCCTAGCGGGAGGGTCCCCCTACGAGCAGTACTTC. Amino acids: CASSPLAGGSPYEQYF.

The CDR3 is CASRRDNSGLTIYF. In DNA form, the CDR3 reads TGTGCCAGCAGGCGGGACAACTCTGGCCTAACCATATATTTT. V gene TRBV6-1 combines with J gene TRBJ1-3; maybe TRBD1 (6 bases). In germline, CDR1 is MNHNS, CDR2 SASEGT. The CDR3 has 14 residues. The V gene lost 6 bases and the J gene lost 10 bases, with 19 bases spanning the gap.

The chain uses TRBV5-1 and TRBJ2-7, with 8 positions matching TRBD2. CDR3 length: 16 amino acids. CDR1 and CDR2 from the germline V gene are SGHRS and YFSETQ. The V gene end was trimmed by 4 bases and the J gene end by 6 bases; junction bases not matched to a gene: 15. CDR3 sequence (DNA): TGCGCCAGCAGCCCGGAGGGAAGCGGGAGTTTACGCGAGCAGTACTTC. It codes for CASSPEGSGSLREQYF.

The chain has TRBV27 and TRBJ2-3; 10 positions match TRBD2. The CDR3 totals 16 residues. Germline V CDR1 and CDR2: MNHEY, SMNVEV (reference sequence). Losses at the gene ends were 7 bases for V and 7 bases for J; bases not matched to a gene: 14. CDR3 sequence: CASTRGRASGRHTQYF. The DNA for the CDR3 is TGTGCCAGCACTCGCGGGCGGGCTAGCGGGAGACATACGCAGTATTTT.

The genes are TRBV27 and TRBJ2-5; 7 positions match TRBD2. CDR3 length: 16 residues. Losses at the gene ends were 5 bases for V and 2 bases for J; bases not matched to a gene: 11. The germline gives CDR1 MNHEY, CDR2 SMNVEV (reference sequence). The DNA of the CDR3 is TGTGCCAGCAGTCCTAGGATGGGGGGGATTCAAGAGACCCAGTACTTC. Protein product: CASSPRMGGIQETQYF.

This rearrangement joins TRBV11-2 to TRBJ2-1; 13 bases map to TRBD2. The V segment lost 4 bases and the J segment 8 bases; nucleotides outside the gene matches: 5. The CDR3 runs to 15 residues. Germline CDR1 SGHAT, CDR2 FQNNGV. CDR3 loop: CASSSWTSGRHEQFF. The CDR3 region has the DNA TGTGCCAGCAGCTCATGGACTAGCGGGAGACATGAGCAGTTCTTC.

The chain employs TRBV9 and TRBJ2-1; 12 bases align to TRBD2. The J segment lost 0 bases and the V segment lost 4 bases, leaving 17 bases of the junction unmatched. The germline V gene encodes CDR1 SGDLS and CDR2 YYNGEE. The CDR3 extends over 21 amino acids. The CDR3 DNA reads TGTGCCAGCAGCTTCCCCCGGTCTAGCGGGGGGGGAATAAGCTCCTACAATGAGCAGTTCTTC. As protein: CASSFPRSSGGGISSYNEQFF.

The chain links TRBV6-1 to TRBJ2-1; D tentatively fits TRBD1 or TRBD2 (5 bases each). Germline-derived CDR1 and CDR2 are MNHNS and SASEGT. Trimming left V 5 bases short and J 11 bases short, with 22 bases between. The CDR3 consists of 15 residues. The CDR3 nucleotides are TGTGCCAGCAGTTCTGGGGCGGACTTAACAATGAAGCAGTTCTTC. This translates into CASSSGADLTMKQFF.